This TCR beta chain appears in the sequencing data of a study of blood T cell repertoires in COVID-19. Study as a whole: T cells, B-cell-depleted T cells, or PBMCs provided the cDNA or gDNA that served as material.

The CDR3 runs 15 residues. TCRdb's copy holds only in-frame clones and misses some; the assay was immunoSEQ multiplex PCR. The sample consists of 260,000 or so clones, roughly 87% of them appearing once. This TCR derives from a man aged 18-30 years with active or convalescent COVID-19. The chain uses TRBV21-1 and TRBJ2-2; TRBD2 reflects the table's D call only, with no check against the DNA. TRBV21-1 has pseudogene status. The sequenced material came from peripheral blood. For the CDR3, the DNA is TGTGCCAGCAGCAAAGCTCCGGGTTGGACCGGGGAGCTGTTTTTT. Protein: CASSKAPGWTGELFF.